Here is one T cell receptor (beta chain) with its context. Its antigen is still unknown. Per-base qualities were not stored, and no clone one base away is much larger. This sample is drawn from a study of shared clonotypes between healthy human individuals (dated by TCRdb to the early 2020s). General notes on the study: A few men and two women, aged 18 to 49 years, made up the cohort. For each donor, CD4 naive and CD4 memory were each given three plates, CD8 naive was given two plates, and CD8 memory was given one plate. To estimate repertoire size and how much clonotype sharing occurs between individuals, the study deeply sequenced the blood TCR repertoires of roughly 5 healthy adults. Libraries were prepared and TCR repertoires were sequenced by different laboratories using diverse techniques, in order to increase sequencing depth and limit assay-specific biases. Between about 0.8 and 9 billion PBMCs per donor were obtained by leukapheresis.

The germline V gene encodes CDR1 SGHTS and CDR2 YDEGEE. The V and J ends are trimmed by 0 bases and 1 base, leaving 15 bases between them. The CDR3 covers 17 residues, taking in both the cysteine and the phenylalanine. Only the CDR3 part of the read is kept: 51 bases, read in frame from the first base. Using the deep immunoSEQ assay, TCR CDR3 regions were amplified from genomic DNA by multiplex PCR. Extracted genomic DNA from each cell subset was distributed evenly across all wells of several immunoSEQ 96-well plates, and each plate was treated as a replicate. For sorted subsets, each replicate PCR was loaded with 150 to 250 ng genomic DNA, equivalent to 32,000 or so T cell genomes. The purified libraries were quantified using a Qubit 3.0 fluorometer, sized with a Bioanalyzer 2100, and then quantified again using the KAPA Library Quantification kit. Each immunoSEQ 96-well plate was sequenced on its own single-read 150-cycle Illumina NextSeq 550 flow cell. Under the source paper's analysis protocol: Because the immunoSEQ output included only junctional sequences and no quality scores, the filtering could not be the same as the filtering used for full-length reads. To assign V/J genes and CDR3, sequences were annotated using PyIR, a Python wrapper for IgBLAST v1.9, with IMGT germline references. Any read was removed if the V/J assignment was weak (E-value above 1e-6), the CDR3 was missing, or the read contained stop codons, out-of-frame junctions, or ambiguous translated residues. V3J clonotypes were defined as sequences sharing the same inferred V gene, J gene, and CDR3 amino acid sequence. To compute the percentage overlap between repertoires, the number of shared unique clonotypes was divided by the size of the smaller repertoire. RTK rarefaction, the Chao1 estimator, and Recon v2.1 estimates of unobserved clonotypes were used to assess repertoire richness. For all TCRbeta clonotypes obtained by the gDNA method from four donors, generation probabilities were computed with OLGA. The table comes from immuneACCESS by way of TCRdb, which keeps in-frame sequences with V and J called. Part of the clones is missing from these tables; in studies checked, under half for an unresolved V gene and the rest for unknown reasons. That table gives V, J and clone size, and the DNA gave D and trimming. For this sample the table gives 2,500,000 or so clones, of which approximately 93% were detected only once. The ten largest clonotypes hold approximately 0.35% of the sample.

Summary of the overall study and its limitations: Sampling was restricted to blood, and TCR repertoires in tissue are likely to differ from TCR repertoires in blood. Compared with non-shared clonotypes, clonotypes shared by all four sorted-subset donors had higher generation probabilities. Pairwise subsampling indicated that sequencing depth was expected to affect the degree of clonotype sharing among donors. Sharing across several donors was observed for approximately 5% of naive CD4, less than 4% of naive CD8, 2% to 2.5% of memory CD4, and about 0.4% of memory CD8 clonotypes. Rarefaction of sorted-subset datasets indicated incomplete sequencing despite the large sequencing depth. Naive subsets generally had larger estimated clonotype richness than memory subsets did. Because the study included only a small number of donors, the genetic and exposure-history diversity represented was limited.

The donors were healthy, HIV-negative adults who had no recently reported acute infections or vaccinations. All donors were Caucasian adults living in Nashville, Tennessee, USA. CD4+ T cells were enriched through magnetic negative selection, after which naive cells were positively selected on CD45RA and the remaining negative fraction served as the memory subset. Blood was collected by leukapheresis, and PBMCs were isolated by Ficoll-Histopaque density gradient centrifugation and then cryopreserved in liquid nitrogen vapor phase. Purity and quantity of every magnetically sorted T cell population were checked by analytical flow cytometry. Genomic DNA was isolated from every sorted fraction and measured by UV absorbance on a Nanodrop 2000c.

The sequenced sample consisted of naive CD4+ T cells from PBMCs. The sample's cell subset or site label, decoded: CD45RA+ positively selected. Recombination linked TRBV5-8 to TRBJ2-3, and possibly TRBD2, on 7 matching bases. The TCR comes from a man younger than 35 in good health. Some clones in this sample may be carry-over from other donors' samples. The CDR3 protein is CASSLASSRGRTDTQYF. The DNA sequence is TGTGCCAGCAGCTTGGCGAGTTCGCGGGGGCGCACAGATACGCAGTATTTT.